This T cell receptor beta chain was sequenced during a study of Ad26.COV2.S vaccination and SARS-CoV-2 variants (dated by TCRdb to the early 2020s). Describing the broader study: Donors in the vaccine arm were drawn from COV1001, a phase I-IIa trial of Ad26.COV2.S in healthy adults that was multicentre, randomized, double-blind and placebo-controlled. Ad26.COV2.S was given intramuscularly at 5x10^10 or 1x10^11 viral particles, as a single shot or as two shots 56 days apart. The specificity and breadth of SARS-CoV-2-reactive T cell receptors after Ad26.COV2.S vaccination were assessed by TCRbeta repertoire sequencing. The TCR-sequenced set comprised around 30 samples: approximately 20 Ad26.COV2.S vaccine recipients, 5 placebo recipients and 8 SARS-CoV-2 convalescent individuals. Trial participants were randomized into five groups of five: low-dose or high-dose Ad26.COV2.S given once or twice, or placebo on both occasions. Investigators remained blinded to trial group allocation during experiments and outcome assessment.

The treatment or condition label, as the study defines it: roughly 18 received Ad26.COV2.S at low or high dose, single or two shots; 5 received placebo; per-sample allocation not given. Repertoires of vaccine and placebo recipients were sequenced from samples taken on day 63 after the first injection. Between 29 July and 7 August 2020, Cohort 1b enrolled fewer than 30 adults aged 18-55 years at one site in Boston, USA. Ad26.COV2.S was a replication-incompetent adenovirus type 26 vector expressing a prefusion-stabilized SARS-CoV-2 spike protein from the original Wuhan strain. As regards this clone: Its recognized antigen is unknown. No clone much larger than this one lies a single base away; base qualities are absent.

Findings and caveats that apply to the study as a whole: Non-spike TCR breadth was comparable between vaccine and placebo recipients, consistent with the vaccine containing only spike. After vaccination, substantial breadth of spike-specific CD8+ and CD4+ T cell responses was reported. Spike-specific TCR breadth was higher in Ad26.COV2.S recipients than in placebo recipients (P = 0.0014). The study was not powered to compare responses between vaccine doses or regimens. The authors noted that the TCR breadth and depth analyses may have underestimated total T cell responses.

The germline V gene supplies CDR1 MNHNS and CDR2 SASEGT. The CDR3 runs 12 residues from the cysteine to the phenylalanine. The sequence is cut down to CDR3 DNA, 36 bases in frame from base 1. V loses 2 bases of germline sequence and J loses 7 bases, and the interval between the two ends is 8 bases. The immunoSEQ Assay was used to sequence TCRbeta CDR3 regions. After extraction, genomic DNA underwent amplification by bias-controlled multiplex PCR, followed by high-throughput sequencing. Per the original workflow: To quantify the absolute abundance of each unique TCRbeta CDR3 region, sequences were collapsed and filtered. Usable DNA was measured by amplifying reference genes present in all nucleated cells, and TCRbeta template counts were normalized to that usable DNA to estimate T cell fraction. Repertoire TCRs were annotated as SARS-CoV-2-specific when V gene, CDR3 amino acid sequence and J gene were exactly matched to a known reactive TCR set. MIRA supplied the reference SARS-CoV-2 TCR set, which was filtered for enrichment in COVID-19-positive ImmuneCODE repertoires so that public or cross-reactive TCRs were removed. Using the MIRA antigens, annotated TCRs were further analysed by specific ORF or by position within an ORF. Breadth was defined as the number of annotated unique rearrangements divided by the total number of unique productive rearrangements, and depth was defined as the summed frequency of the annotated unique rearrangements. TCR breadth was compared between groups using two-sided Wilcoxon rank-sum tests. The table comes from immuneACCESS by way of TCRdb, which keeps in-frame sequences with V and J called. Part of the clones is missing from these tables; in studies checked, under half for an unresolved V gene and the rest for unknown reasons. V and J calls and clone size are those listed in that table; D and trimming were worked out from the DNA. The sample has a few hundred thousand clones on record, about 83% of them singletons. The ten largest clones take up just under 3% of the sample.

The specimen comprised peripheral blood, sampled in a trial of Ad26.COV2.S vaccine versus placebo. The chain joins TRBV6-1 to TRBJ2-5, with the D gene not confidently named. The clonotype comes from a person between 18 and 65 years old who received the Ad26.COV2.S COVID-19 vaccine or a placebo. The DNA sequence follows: TGTGCCAGCAGTGAATTTGCTGTGACCCAGTACTTC. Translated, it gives CASSEFAVTQYF.